This T cell receptor (beta chain) was observed in a study of blood T cells in healthy people across ages. General study findings and limits: In the absence of known donor CMV status, changes in expanded clonotypes were possibly confounded. Observed TCR beta diversity showed a strong correlation with the percentage of naive T cells as measured by flow cytometry.

Germline CDR1 SQVTM, CDR2 ANQGSEA. This CDR3 has 14 residues. Germline trimming cut 4 bases from V and 6 bases from J; bases unmatched to any gene: 0. A second roughly 7 to 12 cycle PCR used barcoded and J-beta primers. Each CDR3 protein is one row after TCRdb ran MiXCR on the 5' RACE reads. The sample has 1.4 million or so distinct CDR3 sequences, 35% to 45% seen once. This clonotype showed up just a few times. Its target is not known. The origin of this receptor is a young woman in good health. The rearrangement links TRBV29-1 to TRBJ2-2; TRBD2 matches at 15 bases. Sample: blood. The chain's CDR3 is CSVGTSGGAGELFF. The CDR3 DNA reads TGCAGCGTTGGGACTAGCGGGGGGGCCGGGGAGCTGTTTTTT.